This T cell receptor (beta chain) was identified during a study of shared clonotypes between healthy human individuals. The CDR3 consists of 12 residues. Germline loops: CDR1 ENHRY, CDR2 SYGVKD. Clones were read by immunoSEQ multiplex PCR, and TCRdb kept only the in-frame ones, dropping some. The sample lists over a million clones; 60% to 80% were seen once. Sequencing was carried out using memory CD4+ T cells sorted from blood. Described subset: CD45RA-negative fraction. The chain carries TRBV10-3 and TRBJ2-5, with D perhaps TRBD1 (6 bases). The J call may be wrong; the DNA end is better matched by TRBJ2-7. The receptor comes from a man aged 18 to 30 in good health. The CDR3 nucleotides are TGTGCCACATCAGGGGTGTCTAACGAGCAGTACTTC. This gives the protein CATSGVSNEQYF.